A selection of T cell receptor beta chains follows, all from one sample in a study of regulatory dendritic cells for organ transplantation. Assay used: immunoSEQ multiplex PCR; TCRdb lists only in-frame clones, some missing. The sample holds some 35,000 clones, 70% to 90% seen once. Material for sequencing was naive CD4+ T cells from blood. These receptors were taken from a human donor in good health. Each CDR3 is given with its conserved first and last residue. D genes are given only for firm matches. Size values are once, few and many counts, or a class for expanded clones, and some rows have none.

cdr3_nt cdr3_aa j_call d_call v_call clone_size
TGTGCCAGCAGCCTAGCCTCCCGGGACGGGCAAGAGACCCAGTACTTC CASSLASRDGQETQYF TRBJ2-5 NA TRBV28 NA
TGTGCCAGCAGCCCCGAACAGGGCCAGCCCCAGCATTTT CASSPEQGQPQHF TRBJ1-5 NA TRBV2 NA
TGTGCCAGCAGAACACTAGCTTCAGAGACCCAGTACTTC CASRTLASETQYF TRBJ2-5 NA TRBV7-2 once
TGTGCCAGCAGCGCAAGTAGCTCTAGCACTGAAGCTTTCTTT CASSASSSSTEAFF TRBJ1-1 NA TRBV7-3 NA
TGCGCCAGCAGTGAAAGCAGGGCGTCCGGGGAGCAGTACTTC CASSESRASGEQYF TRBJ2-7 NA TRBV10-1 NA
TGCAGTGCCGGTCAGTCCTATGGCTACACCTTC CSAGQSYGYTF TRBJ1-2 NA TRBV20-1 few
TGTGCCAGTAGTTGGCTCCTGACTAGCGGGAGCACAGATACGCAGTATTTT CASSWLLTSGSTDTQYF TRBJ2-3 TRBD2 TRBV19 NA
TGTGCCAGCAGTTTAAGGGTGACTCGCTCGGGGGGAGACGAGCAGTACTTC CASSLRVTRSGGDEQYF TRBJ2-7 TRBD2 TRBV27 NA
TGTGCCTGGGACCCTGGACGGTCGTGGGGCTATGGCTACACCTTC CAWDPGRSWGYGYTF TRBJ1-2 NA TRBV30 NA
TGTGCCAGCAGGACCAGACTAGCGGGACGGGACGAGCAGTACTTC CASRTRLAGRDEQYF TRBJ2-7 TRBD2 TRBV6-5 NA
TGCAGCGGATCGGGACAGGGGAAGACCCAGTACTTC CSGSGQGKTQYF TRBJ2-5 TRBD1 TRBV29-1 NA
TGCAGCGTTGAAAGGGGTAATGAGCAGTTCTTC CSVERGNEQFF TRBJ2-1 NA TRBV29-1 NA
TGTGCCAGCAGTGAAGGTAATGTGGGACTAGCGGGGGCCTCCGCCTACGAGCAGTACTTC CASSEGNVGLAGASAYEQYF TRBJ2-7 TRBD2 TRBV2 NA
TGTGCCAGCAGCGTAAGTCGGACAGACTCTAACTATGGCTACACCTTC CASSVSRTDSNYGYTF TRBJ1-2 NA TRBV9 NA
TGTGCCAGCAGCTCAGGGATCTCCGGCGCTGAAGCTTTCTTT CASSSGISGAEAFF TRBJ1-1 NA TRBV13 NA
TGTGCCAGCAGCTTGGCCGGGGGGAGGAACACTGAAGCTTTCTTT CASSLAGGRNTEAFF TRBJ1-1 NA TRBV5-6 NA
TGTGCCTGGGGACAGAACACTAACTATGGCTACACCTTC CAWGQNTNYGYTF TRBJ1-2 NA TRBV30 few
TGTGCCAGCAGCCCCAGGGCACTTTATCGCGATGAGCAGTTCTTC CASSPRALYRDEQFF TRBJ2-1 NA TRBV4-2 once
TGTGCCATCAGTGGAGGGGGGGCCTACGAGCAGTACTTC CAISGGGAYEQYF TRBJ2-7 NA TRBV10-3 NA
TGTGCCAGCAGCTTAGGGCGGGCCCTTTACACAGATACGCAGTATTTT CASSLGRALYTDTQYF TRBJ2-3 NA TRBV11-1 NA
TGCAGCGTTGACCTCAACGCGGTTGCTAACTATGGCTACACCTTC CSVDLNAVANYGYTF TRBJ1-2 NA TRBV29-1 NA
TGTGCCAGCAGCTTGGACGGACAGCGGCATGAAAAACTGTTTTTT CASSLDGQRHEKLFF TRBJ1-4 NA TRBV5-4 NA
TGTGCCAGCGCCAGTAATGTTGGTTGGGGCTACACCTTC CASASNVGWGYTF TRBJ1-2 NA TRBV27 NA
TGTGCCAGCAGCTTAATTGGCGGGAGGGCCAGTACGCAGTATTTT CASSLIGGRASTQYF TRBJ2-3 TRBD2 TRBV7-3 NA
TGTGCCAGCAGGAATAGCAGGGGGCGGATCGAAGCTTTCTTT CASRNSRGRIEAFF TRBJ1-1 TRBD1 TRBV4-2 few
TGTGCCAGCAGCTTGGCCGGGGCAGGGTACCAAGAGACCCAGTACTTC CASSLAGAGYQETQYF TRBJ2-5 NA TRBV5-4 NA
TGTGCCAGCAGCTTACGGGTACAAGAGACCCAGTACTTC CASSLRVQETQYF TRBJ2-5 NA TRBV7-2 NA
TGTGCCACCAGCAGAGACGGGACTAGCTTTGATGAGCAGTTCTTC CATSRDGTSFDEQFF TRBJ2-1 TRBD2 TRBV15 NA
TGTGCCAGTAGACAGGGTTCGGGGGCCAACGTCCTGACTTTC CASRQGSGANVLTF TRBJ2-6 NA TRBV19 NA
TGTGCCAGCAGTCCCATCCCCGGGGGTTACGGGCAGTACTTC CASSPIPGGYGQYF TRBJ2-7 NA TRBV6-6 NA
TGTGCCAGCAGCTACGGGACTAGCGGGCAAGAGACCCAGTACTTC CASSYGTSGQETQYF TRBJ2-5 TRBD2 TRBV4-2 NA
TGTGCCAGTAGACAACGACCAACAGGGCTCCACAACTATGGCTACACCTTC CASRQRPTGLHNYGYTF TRBJ1-2 NA TRBV19 NA
TGTGCCAGTAGTATATCTCTGGGGAATCAGCCCCAGCATTTT CASSISLGNQPQHF TRBJ1-5 NA TRBV19 NA
TGCGCCAGCAGCTTGGAACCCTGGACAGGGGTGAATGAGCAGTTCTTC CASSLEPWTGVNEQFF TRBJ2-1 TRBD1 TRBV5-1 NA
TGTGCCAGCAGCCACACGGGGCAGACTAGCGGGGGGCTATACTTC CASSHTGQTSGGLYF TRBJ2-5 TRBD2 TRBV6-5 NA
TGTGCCAGCAGTTTAATCGGCAGGGGGCTCGAGCAGTACTTC CASSLIGRGLEQYF TRBJ2-7 TRBD1 TRBV28 NA
TGTGCCAGCACCCAGGGGCGGGGGAAAGTCAAAAACATTCAGTACTTC CASTQGRGKVKNIQYF TRBJ2-4 NA TRBV7-9 NA
TGTGCCAGCAGTTACGAGAGAACAGGGCACCCCTACGAGCAGTACTTC CASSYERTGHPYEQYF TRBJ2-7 NA TRBV6-6 NA
TGTGCCAGCAGCTCCATGGGACTAGTTTCCGACATTCAGTACTTC CASSSMGLVSDIQYF TRBJ2-4 TRBD2 TRBV7-3 NA
TGCGCCAGCGTAAGCGGTTCGGTCTCCTACGAGCAGTACTTC CASVSGSVSYEQYF TRBJ2-7 NA TRBV10-2 NA
TGTGCCAGCAGCGTAGGACTAGCGGGAATAGCCAAAAACATTCAGTACTTC CASSVGLAGIAKNIQYF TRBJ2-4 TRBD2 TRBV9 NA
TGTGCCAGCAGCTTAGCTGTGAGGGAGACCCAGTACTTC CASSLAVRETQYF TRBJ2-5 NA TRBV7-2 NA
TGTGCCAGCAGTTACACGGGACAGGGAGGTCACGAGCAGTACTTC CASSYTGQGGHEQYF TRBJ2-7 TRBD1 TRBV6-5 once
TGCGCCAGCAGCCAAGACGACAGGGGGGTCGGGAATTCACCCCTCCACTTT CASSQDDRGVGNSPLHF TRBJ1-6 TRBD1 TRBV4-1 NA
TGTGCCAGCGCAACAGGGCGCCTTAATTCACCCCTCCACTTT CASATGRLNSPLHF TRBJ1-6 NA TRBV6-5 NA
TGTGCCTGGAGTGTCGTGGCTAACACTGAAGCTTTCTTT CAWSVVANTEAFF TRBJ1-1 NA TRBV30 few
TGTGCCAGCAGACGACGACAGGAACACTATGGCTACACCTTC CASRRRQEHYGYTF TRBJ1-2 NA TRBV6-5 once
TGTGCCAGCAGCGATGGGACAGGGGGACCCCGGCTTTACGAGCAGTACTTC CASSDGTGGPRLYEQYF TRBJ2-7 TRBD1 TRBV7-9 NA
TGTGCAAGTCGTCCACATACAGATACGCAGTATTTT CASRPHTDTQYF TRBJ2-3 NA TRBV12-2 NA
TGTGCCAGCAGCGATTCTCCGGGTACCTACAATGAGCAGTTCTTC CASSDSPGTYNEQFF TRBJ2-1 NA TRBV4-2 NA
TGCGCCAGCAGCCAAGATGGGGCGGGGGGGCCAACAGATACGCAGTATTTT CASSQDGAGGPTDTQYF TRBJ2-3 TRBD2 TRBV4-3 NA
TGTGCCAGCAGCTCGACACTTGGACAGGTTGAAGCTTTCTTT CASSSTLGQVEAFF TRBJ1-1 TRBD1 TRBV7-2 NA
TGTGCCAGCTCACCACGGGAGGGGACAACATACAATGAGCAGTTCTTC CASSPREGTTYNEQFF TRBJ2-1 NA TRBV18 NA
TGTGCCAGCAGTCCCCCCAGGGGGCGAACTGAAGCTTTCTTT CASSPPRGRTEAFF TRBJ1-1 TRBD1 TRBV2 NA